The subject of this entry is one TCR beta chain. Its antigen is currently unknown. The length of the CDR3 is 17 residues. Germline V CDR1 and CDR2: SGHDT, YYEEEE. J was trimmed by 2 bases and V by 3 bases; bases with no gene match: 8. This entry comes from a study of cytomegalovirus exposure and HLA in healthy donors. About the research overall: Drawn from HLA-typed donors, about 82 million unique TCRs were held in an early data release. Genetic ancestry analysis placed 75% to 85% of the 300 to 500 donors that were genotyped in the Caucasian-associated cluster. Study conclusions and caveats: Immune exposure information available was restricted to CMV serostatus. In vitro experiments confirmed that three CMV-associated chains were specific for CMV antigens.

This PCR relied on a set of 60 Vbeta primers and 13 Jbeta primers. Sequencing used immunoSEQ multiplex PCR; TCRdb keeps in-frame clones, though not all of them. This table holds approximately 160,000 clones, 78% found once. The gene calls are TRBV5-6 and TRBJ1-6; 7 positions agree with TRBD1. The receptor's source is a woman aged 40 to 50 in good health and CMV-seropositive. Material: PBMCs. CDR3 bases: TGTGCCAGCAGCTCCCAACAGGGGATCGCCTATAATTCACCCCTCCACTTT. Translating gives CASSSQQGIAYNSPLHF.